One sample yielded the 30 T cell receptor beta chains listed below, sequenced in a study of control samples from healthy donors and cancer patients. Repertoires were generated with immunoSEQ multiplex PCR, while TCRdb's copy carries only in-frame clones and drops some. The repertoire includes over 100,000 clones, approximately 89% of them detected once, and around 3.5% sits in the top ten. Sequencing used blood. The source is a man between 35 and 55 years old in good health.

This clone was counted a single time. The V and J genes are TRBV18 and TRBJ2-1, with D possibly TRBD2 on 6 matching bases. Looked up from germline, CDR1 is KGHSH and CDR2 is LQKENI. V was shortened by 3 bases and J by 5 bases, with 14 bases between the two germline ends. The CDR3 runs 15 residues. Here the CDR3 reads CASSPGAGRHNEQFF. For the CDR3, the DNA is TGTGCCAGCTCACCTGGGGCGGGGCGACACAATGAGCAGTTCTTC.

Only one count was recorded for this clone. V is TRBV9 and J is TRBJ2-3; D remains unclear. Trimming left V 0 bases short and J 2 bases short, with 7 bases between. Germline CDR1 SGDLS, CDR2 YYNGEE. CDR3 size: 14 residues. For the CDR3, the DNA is TGTGCCAGCAGCGTAGGACTGTTCACAGATACGCAGTATTTT. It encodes CASSVGLFTDTQYF.

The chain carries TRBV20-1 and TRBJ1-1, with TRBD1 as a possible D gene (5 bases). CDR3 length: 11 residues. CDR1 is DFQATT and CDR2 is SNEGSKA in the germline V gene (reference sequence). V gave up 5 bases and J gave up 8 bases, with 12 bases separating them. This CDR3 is CSAYRPGEAFF. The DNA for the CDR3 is TGCAGTGCTTATCGACCAGGGGAAGCTTTCTTT.

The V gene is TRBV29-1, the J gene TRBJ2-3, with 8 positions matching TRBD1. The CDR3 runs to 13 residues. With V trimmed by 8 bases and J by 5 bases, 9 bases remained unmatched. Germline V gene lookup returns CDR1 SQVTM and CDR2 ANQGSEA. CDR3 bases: TGCAGCTACTTCAGGGGGCGCGGAGATACGCAGTATTTT. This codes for CSYFRGRGDTQYF.

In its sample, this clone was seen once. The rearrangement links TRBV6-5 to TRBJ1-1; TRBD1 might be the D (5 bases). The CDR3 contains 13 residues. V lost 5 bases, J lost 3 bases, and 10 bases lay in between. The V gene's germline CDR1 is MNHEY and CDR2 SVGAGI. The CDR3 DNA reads TGTGCCAGCAGTAATTGGGGGGACACTGAAGCTTTCTTT. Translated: CASSNWGDTEAFF.

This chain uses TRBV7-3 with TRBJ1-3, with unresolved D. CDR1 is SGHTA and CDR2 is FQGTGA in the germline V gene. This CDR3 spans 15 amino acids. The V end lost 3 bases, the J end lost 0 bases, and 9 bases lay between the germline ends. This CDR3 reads CASSLHGTSGNTIYF. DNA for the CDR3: TGTGCCAGCAGCTTGCACGGCACCTCTGGAAACACCATATATTTT.

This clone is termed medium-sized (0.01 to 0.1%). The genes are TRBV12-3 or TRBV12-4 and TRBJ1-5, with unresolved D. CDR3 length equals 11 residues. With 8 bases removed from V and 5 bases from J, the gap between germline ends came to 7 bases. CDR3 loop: CASGLDQPQHF. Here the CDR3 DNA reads TGTGCCAGCGGCCTTGATCAGCCCCAGCATTTT.

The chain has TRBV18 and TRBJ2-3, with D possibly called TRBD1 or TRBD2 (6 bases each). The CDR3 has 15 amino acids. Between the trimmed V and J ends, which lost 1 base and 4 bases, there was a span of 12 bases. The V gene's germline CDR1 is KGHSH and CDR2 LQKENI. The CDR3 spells CASSPLQGGADTQYF. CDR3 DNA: TGTGCCAGCTCACCACTACAGGGAGGCGCAGATACGCAGTATTTT.

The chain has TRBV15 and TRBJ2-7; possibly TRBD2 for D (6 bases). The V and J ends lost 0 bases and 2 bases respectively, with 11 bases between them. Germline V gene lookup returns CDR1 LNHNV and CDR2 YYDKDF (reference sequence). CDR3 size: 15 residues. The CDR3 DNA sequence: TGTGCCACCAGCAGAGAGTCAGGCGGGGCCTACGAGCAGTACTTC. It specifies CATSRESGGAYEQYF.

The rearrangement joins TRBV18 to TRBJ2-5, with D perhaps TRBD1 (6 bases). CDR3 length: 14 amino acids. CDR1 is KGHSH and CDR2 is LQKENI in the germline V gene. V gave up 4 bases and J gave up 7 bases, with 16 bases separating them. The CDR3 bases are TGTGCCAGCTCACTACAGGGCGCCCAGGGGACCCAGTACTTC. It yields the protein CASSLQGAQGTQYF.

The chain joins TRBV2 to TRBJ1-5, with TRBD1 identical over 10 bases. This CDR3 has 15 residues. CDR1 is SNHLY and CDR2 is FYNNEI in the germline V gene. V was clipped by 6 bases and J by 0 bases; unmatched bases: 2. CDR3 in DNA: TGTGCCAGCAGGACAGGGGGCTTTAGCAATCAGCCCCAGCATTTT. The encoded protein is CASRTGGFSNQPQHF.

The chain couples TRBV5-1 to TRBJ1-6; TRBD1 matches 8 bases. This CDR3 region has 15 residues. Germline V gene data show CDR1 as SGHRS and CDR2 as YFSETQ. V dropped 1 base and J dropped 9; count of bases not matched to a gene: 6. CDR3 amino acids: CASSLSQGASSPLHF. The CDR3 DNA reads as TGCGCCAGCAGCTTGTCTCAGGGGGCAAGTTCACCCCTCCACTTT.

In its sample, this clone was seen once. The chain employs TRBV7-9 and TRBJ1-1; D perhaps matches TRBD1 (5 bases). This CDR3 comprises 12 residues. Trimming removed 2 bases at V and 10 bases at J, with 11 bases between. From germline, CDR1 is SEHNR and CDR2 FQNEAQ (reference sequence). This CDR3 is CASSLSGERAFF. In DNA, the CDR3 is TGTGCCAGCAGCTTATCGGGGGAGAGAGCTTTCTTT.

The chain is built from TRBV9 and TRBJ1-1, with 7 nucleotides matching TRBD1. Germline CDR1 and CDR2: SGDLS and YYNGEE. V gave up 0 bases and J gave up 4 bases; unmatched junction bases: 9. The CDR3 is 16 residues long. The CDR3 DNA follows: TGTGCCAGCAGCGTAGGGCAGACAGGGCTAGGCACTGAAGCTTTCTTT. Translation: CASSVGQTGLGTEAFF. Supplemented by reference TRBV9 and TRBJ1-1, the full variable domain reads DSGVTQTPKHLITATGQRVTLRCSPRSGDLSVYWYQQSLDQGLQFLIQYYNGEERAKGNILERFSAQQFPDLHSELNLSSLELGDSALYFCASSVGQTGLGTEAFFGQGTRLTVV.

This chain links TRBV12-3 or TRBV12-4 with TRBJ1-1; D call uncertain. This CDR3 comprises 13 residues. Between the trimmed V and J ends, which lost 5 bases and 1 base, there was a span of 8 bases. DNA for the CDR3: TGTGCCAGCAGTCCCTTCGAGAACACTGAAGCTTTCTTT. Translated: CASSPFENTEAFF.

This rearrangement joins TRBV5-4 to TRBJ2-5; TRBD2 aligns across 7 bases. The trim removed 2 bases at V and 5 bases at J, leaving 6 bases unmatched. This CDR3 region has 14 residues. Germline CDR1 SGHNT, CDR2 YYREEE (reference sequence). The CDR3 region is CASSLKAGLETQYF. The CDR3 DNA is TGTGCCAGCAGCTTAAAAGCGGGGCTCGAGACCCAGTACTTC.

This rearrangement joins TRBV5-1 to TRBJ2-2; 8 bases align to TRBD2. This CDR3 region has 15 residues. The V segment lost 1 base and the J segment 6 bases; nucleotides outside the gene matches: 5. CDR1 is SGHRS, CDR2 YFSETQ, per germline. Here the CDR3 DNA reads TGCGCCAGCAGCTTGACCGGGGGGGCCCCCGGGGAGCTGTTTTTT. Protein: CASSLTGGAPGELFF.

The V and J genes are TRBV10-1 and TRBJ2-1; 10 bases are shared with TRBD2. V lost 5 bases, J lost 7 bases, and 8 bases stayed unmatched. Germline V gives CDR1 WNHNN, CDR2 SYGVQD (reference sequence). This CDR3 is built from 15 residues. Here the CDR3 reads CASSHSGGPSNEQFF. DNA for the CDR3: TGCGCCAGCAGTCATAGCGGGGGGCCTAGTAATGAGCAGTTCTTC.

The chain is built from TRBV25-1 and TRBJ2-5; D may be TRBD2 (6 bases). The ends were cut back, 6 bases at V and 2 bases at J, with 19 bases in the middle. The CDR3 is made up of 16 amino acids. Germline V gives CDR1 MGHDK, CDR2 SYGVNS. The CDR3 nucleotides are TGTGCCAGCAGCCCATTGGGTGGCGGGAAACAAGAGACCCAGTACTTC. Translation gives CASSPLGGGKQETQYF.

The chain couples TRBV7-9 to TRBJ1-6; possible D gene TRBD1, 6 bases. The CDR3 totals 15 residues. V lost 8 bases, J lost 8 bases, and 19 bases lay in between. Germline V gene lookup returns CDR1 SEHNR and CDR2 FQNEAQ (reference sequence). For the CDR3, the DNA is TGTGCCAGCCAACCTATGGGGGGGGGCGATTCACCCCTCCACTTT. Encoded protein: CASQPMGGGDSPLHF.

The CDR3 region is CASSMRDGTNEQFF. CDR3 DNA sequence: TGTGCCAGTAGTATGAGGGACGGAACCAATGAGCAGTTCTTC. This rearrangement joins TRBV19 to TRBJ2-1, with D perhaps TRBD1 or TRBD2 (5 bases each). CDR3 length equals 14 residues. Germline CDR1 LNHDA, CDR2 SQIVND (reference sequence). The V and J ends lost 3 bases and 6 bases respectively, with 12 bases between them.

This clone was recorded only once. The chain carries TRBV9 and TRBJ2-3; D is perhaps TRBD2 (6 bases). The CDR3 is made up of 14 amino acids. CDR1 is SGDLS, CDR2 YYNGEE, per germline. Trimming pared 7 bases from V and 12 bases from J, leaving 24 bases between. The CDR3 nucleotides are TGTGCCAGCGGCCCCCGACTAGGTGTGGCTTTTCAGTATTTT. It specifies CASGPRLGVAFQYF.

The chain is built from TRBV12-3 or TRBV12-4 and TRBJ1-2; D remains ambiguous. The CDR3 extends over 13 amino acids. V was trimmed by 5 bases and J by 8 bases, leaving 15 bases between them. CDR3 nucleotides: TGTGCCAGCAGTAACATACGTGGCAGCGGCTACACCTTC. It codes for CASSNIRGSGYTF.

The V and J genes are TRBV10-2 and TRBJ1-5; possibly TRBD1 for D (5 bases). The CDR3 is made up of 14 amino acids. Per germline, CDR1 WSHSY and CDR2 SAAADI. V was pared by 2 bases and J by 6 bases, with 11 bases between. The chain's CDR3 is CASSEGARIQPQHF. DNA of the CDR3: TGCGCCAGCAGTGAGGGGGCGCGGATTCAGCCCCAGCATTTT.

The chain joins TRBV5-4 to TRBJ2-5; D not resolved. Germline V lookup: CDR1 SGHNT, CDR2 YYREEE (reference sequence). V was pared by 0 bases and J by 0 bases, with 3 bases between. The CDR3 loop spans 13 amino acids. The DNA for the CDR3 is TGTGCCAGCAGCTTGGCCAACCAAGAGACCCAGTACTTC. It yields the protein CASSLANQETQYF.

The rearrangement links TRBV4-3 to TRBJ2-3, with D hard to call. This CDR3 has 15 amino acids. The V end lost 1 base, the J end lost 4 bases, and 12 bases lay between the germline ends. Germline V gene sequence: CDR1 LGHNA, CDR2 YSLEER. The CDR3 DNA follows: TGCGCCAGCAGCCAAGCGGTGTTAGTGGCAGATACGCAGTATTTT. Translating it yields CASSQAVLVADTQYF.

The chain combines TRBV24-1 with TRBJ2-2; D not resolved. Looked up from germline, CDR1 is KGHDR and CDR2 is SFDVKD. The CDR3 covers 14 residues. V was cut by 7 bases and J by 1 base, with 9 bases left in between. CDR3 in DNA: TGTGCCACCAGCGACACCAGGAACACCGGGGAGCTGTTTTTT. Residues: CATSDTRNTGELFF.

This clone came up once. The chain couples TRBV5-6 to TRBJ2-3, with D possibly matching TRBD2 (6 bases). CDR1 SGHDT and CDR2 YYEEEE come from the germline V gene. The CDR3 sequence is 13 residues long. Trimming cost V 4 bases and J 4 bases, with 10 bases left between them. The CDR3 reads CASSLGGPDTQYF. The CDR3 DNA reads TGTGCCAGCAGCCTTGGAGGGCCAGATACGCAGTATTTT.

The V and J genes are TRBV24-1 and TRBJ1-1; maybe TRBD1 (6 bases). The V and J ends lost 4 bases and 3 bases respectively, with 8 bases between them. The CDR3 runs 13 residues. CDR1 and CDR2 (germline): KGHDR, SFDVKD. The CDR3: CATSERQDTEAFF. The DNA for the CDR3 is TGTGCCACCAGTGAACGACAGGACACTGAAGCTTTCTTT.

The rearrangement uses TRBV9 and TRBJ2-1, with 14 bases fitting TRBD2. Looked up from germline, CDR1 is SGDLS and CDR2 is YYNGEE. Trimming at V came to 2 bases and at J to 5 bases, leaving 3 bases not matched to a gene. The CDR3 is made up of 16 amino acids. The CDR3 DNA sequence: TGTGCCAGCAGCGTCCGGACTAGCGGGGGGCACAATGAGCAGTTCTTC. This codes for CASSVRTSGGHNEQFF.